Below are 27 T cell receptor beta chains sequenced from a single sample in a study of T-cell reconstitution after alpha-beta-depleted transplantation in children. As it was prepared, the TCRbeta library received unique molecular identifiers. TCRdb independently ran MiXCR on the PCR reads; one entry per CDR3 protein. Seen here are 250,000 or so distinct CDR3 sequences, 8.2% observed once, and the top ten hold almost 6.5%. The sample was PBMCs, mostly from graft donor cells, taken 180 days after TCRalphabeta/CD19-depleted stem cell transplant. These TCRs come from a male patient younger than 18 who had a stem cell transplant for acute lymphoblastic leukemia, so the T cells may come from the graft donor.

This clonotype was detected ten times or more. This chain joins TRBV15 and TRBJ2-7; possibly TRBD1 for D (5 bases). Trimming shortened V by 3 bases and J by 0 bases, and 15 bases separated the two germline ends. CDR3 length: 16 residues. CDR1 is LNHNV and CDR2 is YYDKDF in the germline V gene (reference sequence). CDR3 region: CATSSAYRTSSYEQYF. CDR3 sequence (DNA): TGTGCCACCAGCAGCGCCTACAGGACCAGCTCCTACGAGCAGTACTTC.

The table lists this clonotype with many counts. The chain uses TRBV5-1 and TRBJ2-2; D may be TRBD1 (6 bases). Trimming pared 5 bases from V and 2 bases from J, leaving 13 bases between. Germline loops: CDR1 SGHRS, CDR2 YFSETQ. The CDR3 runs 15 residues. CDR3 in DNA: TGCGCCAGCAGAAACCGACAGGTTAACACCGGGGAGCTGTTTTTT. It codes for CASRNRQVNTGELFF.

At least ten counts were recorded for this clonotype. CDR3 protein: CASSPVAGDANEKLFF. CDR3 coding DNA: TGTGCCAGCTCACCAGTAGCGGGTGATGCTAATGAAAAACTGTTTTTT. V usage is TRBV18 and J usage is TRBJ1-4; D not certain. CDR1 is KGHSH and CDR2 is LQKENI in the germline V gene. V lost 2 bases and J 3 bases, leaving 13 bases between the germline ends. The CDR3 spans 16 residues.

This clonotype has at least ten counts. The chain employs TRBV9 and TRBJ2-4, with TRBD1 matching over 7 bases. There are 15 residues in the CDR3. Looked up from germline, CDR1 is SGDLS and CDR2 is YYNGEE. The ends lost 3 bases at V and 5 bases at J; junction bases unmatched: 8. CDR3 bases: TGTGCCAGCAGCGAAACAGGGGTGGAGGAAAACATTCAGTACTTC. Its translation is CASSETGVEENIQYF.

This clonotype was seen ten or more times. This rearrangement joins TRBV15 to TRBJ2-7, with D perhaps matching TRBD2 (6 bases). The ends were cut back, 2 bases at V and 6 bases at J, with 14 bases in the middle. From germline, CDR1 is LNHNV and CDR2 YYDKDF (reference sequence). The CDR3 has 14 residues. The CDR3 DNA sequence: TGTGCCACCAGCAGATCGGGACCCGGGGGCGAGCAGTACTTC. Its translation: CATSRSGPGGEQYF.

This clonotype was detected ten times or more. The chain uses TRBV19 and TRBJ1-2, with D maybe TRBD1 (5 bases). Germline V gene lookup returns CDR1 LNHDA and CDR2 SQIVND (reference sequence). Between the trimmed V and J ends, which lost 7 bases and 0 bases, there was a span of 12 bases. The CDR3 extends over 14 amino acids. This chain's CDR3 is CASTPSTANYGYTF. For the CDR3, the DNA is TGTGCCAGTACCCCCTCGACAGCTAACTATGGCTACACCTTC.

This clonotype was counted ten times or more. The V and J genes are TRBV7-3 and TRBJ2-1; D remains unclear. The germline gives CDR1 SGHTA, CDR2 FQGTGA. Trimming removed 4 bases from V and 6 bases from J, with 10 bases in between. This CDR3 has 13 residues. The CDR3: CASSWIPGNEQFF. For the CDR3, the DNA is TGTGCCAGCAGCTGGATCCCTGGCAATGAGCAGTTCTTC. Together with reference TRBV7-3 and TRBJ2-1, the CDR3 gives the full variable domain: GAGVSQTPSNKVTEKGKYVELRCDPISGHTALYWYRQSLGQGPEFLIYFQGTGAADDSGLPNDRFFAVRPEGSVSTLKIQRTERGDSAVYLCASSWIPGNEQFFGPGTRLTVL.

This clonotype has at least ten counts. J is TRBJ1-6 and V is TRBV7-8; D is perhaps TRBD1 (5 bases). The CDR3 runs to 15 residues. Trimming took 1 base from V and 9 from J, leaving 13 bases between them. Germline V gives CDR1 SGHVS, CDR2 FQNEAQ. The CDR3 DNA follows: TGTGCCAGCAGCTTAGAGGGGTCTGGTAGTTCACCCCTCCACTTT. Residues: CASSLEGSGSSPLHF. The full variable domain, its missing parts supplied by reference TRBV7-8 and TRBJ1-6, is GAGVSQSPRYKVAKRGQDVALRCDPISGHVSLFWYQQALGQGPEFLTYFQNEAQLDKSGLPSDRFFAERPEGSVSTLKIQRTQQEDSAVYLCASSLEGSGSSPLHFGNGTRLTVT.

This clonotype was recorded many times. V and J are TRBV20-1 and TRBJ2-3; tentatively, D is TRBD1 or TRBD2 (5 bases each). Germline CDR1 DFQATT, CDR2 SNEGSKA (reference sequence). Trimming stripped 3 bases from V and 5 bases from J, with 15 bases between. This CDR3 is built from 14 residues. The CDR3 DNA is TGCAGTGCTAGGCTTGAGGGGTGGGGAGATACGCAGTATTTT. It specifies CSARLEGWGDTQYF.

CDR3 residues: CASSHPKADEQYF. In DNA form, the CDR3 reads TGCGCCAGCAGTCACCCGAAGGCTGACGAGCAGTACTTC. The chain links TRBV23-1 to TRBJ2-7; D unresolved. TRBV23-1 carries the ORF label, with uncertain function. The CDR3 extends over 13 amino acids. The V end was cut by 3 bases, the J end by 5 bases, with 11 bases between.

The table lists this clonotype with many counts. The CDR3 protein is CASKGGVNEQFF. DNA of the CDR3: TGCGCCAGCAAGGGGGGGGTCAATGAGCAGTTCTTC. V gene TRBV5-1 combines with J gene TRBJ2-1, with TRBD2 as a possible D gene (7 bases). Between the trimmed V and J ends, which lost 6 bases and 6 bases, there was a span of 10 bases. There are 12 residues in the CDR3. Germline values: CDR1 SGHRS, CDR2 YFSETQ.

This clonotype was observed at least ten times. The chain links TRBV7-8 to TRBJ2-7, with 10 positions matching TRBD1. The CDR3 spans 16 residues. V was pared by 1 base and J by 4 bases, with 7 bases of the junction left unmatched. Germline V CDR1 and CDR2: SGHVS, FQNEAQ. The CDR3 here is CASSLDPRDRGYEQYF. As DNA, the CDR3 is TGTGCCAGCAGCTTAGACCCCCGGGACAGGGGTTACGAGCAGTACTTC.

The table lists this clonotype with many counts. The rearrangement uses TRBV10-2 and TRBJ2-2, with D perhaps given as TRBD1 or TRBD2 (6 bases each). V lost 4 bases and J 3 bases, leaving 18 bases between the germline ends. The CDR3 loop spans 17 amino acids. Germline CDR1 WSHSY, CDR2 SAAADI. Here the CDR3 DNA reads TGCGCCAGCAGTGGTGTGGGGGGCGGGACCTACACCGGGGAGCTGTTTTTT. It yields the protein CASSGVGGGTYTGELFF.

The sample holds many counts of this clonotype. V and J are TRBV4-1 and TRBJ1-5, with TRBD1 matching 8 bases. V lost 0 bases, J lost 7 bases, and 5 bases stayed unmatched. CDR3 length: 15 residues. Germline values: CDR1 MGHRA, CDR2 YSYEKL. As DNA, the CDR3 is TGCGCCAGCAGCCAAGAGGAGACAGGGGTACAGCCCCAGCATTTT. Encoded protein: CASSQEETGVQPQHF.

This clonotype has ten or more counts. The rearrangement joins TRBV9 to TRBJ2-7; 8 bases agree with TRBD1. Trimming took 4 bases from V and 7 from J; bases not matched to a gene: 7. This CDR3 has 13 residues. In germline, CDR1 is SGDLS, CDR2 YYNGEE. CDR3 coding DNA: TGTGCCAGCAGCTCCAGGACAGGGAATGAGCAGTACTTC. Residues: CASSSRTGNEQYF.

The table lists this clonotype with many counts. The CDR3: CASSNQGWNTIYF. CDR3 nucleotides: TGTGCCAGCAGCAATCAGGGGTGGAACACCATATATTTT. The chain joins TRBV5-6 to TRBJ1-3; D is possibly TRBD1 (6 bases). The CDR3 runs to 13 residues. Germline V gene sequence: CDR1 SGHDT, CDR2 YYEEEE. The V and J ends lost 4 bases and 7 bases respectively, with 12 bases between them. The whole variable domain, filled in from reference TRBV5-6 and TRBJ1-3, reads DAGVTQSPTHLIKTRGQQVTLRCSPKSGHDTVSWYQQALGQGPQFIFQYYEEEERQRGNFPDRFSGHQFPNYSSELNVNALLLGDSALYLCASSNQGWNTIYFGEGSWLTVV.

Ten or more counts support this clonotype. The rearrangement uses TRBV19 and TRBJ2-2, with D perhaps assigned TRBD1 or TRBD2 (5 bases each). CDR3 length: 16 residues. V was cut by 6 bases and J by 3 bases, with 17 bases left in between. CDR1 is LNHDA and CDR2 is SQIVND in the germline V gene (reference sequence). CDR3 in amino acids: CASRRAQGRHTGELFF. CDR3 nucleotides: TGTGCCAGTAGGAGGGCGCAGGGACGGCACACCGGGGAGCTGTTTTTT.

This clonotype was detected many times. The chain combines TRBV4-2 with TRBJ2-2; 9 positions agree with TRBD2. The germline V gene has CDR1 LGHNA and CDR2 YNFKEQ. J lost 5 bases, V lost 0 bases, and 10 bases had no gene match. The CDR3 runs to 18 residues. The CDR3 protein is CASSQDRSLAGITGELFF. The CDR3 bases are TGTGCCAGCAGCCAAGATCGGAGTCTAGCGGGAATTACCGGGGAGCTGTTTTTT.

This clonotype has at least ten counts. The chain has TRBV5-5 and TRBJ2-4, with TRBD1 matching 9 bases. Germline CDR1 is SGHKS and CDR2 is YYEKEE (reference sequence). V trimming: 1 base; J trimming: 6 bases; junction bases outside the gene matches: 8. The CDR3 is 16 amino acids. CDR3 bases: TGTGCCAGCAGCTTGTCACTCCGGGACAGGGTAAACATTCAGTACTTC. Its translation is CASSLSLRDRVNIQYF.

This clonotype was seen ten or more times. This chain joins TRBV7-2 and TRBJ2-3, with D perhaps TRBD2 (5 bases). The germline V gene encodes CDR1 SGHTA and CDR2 FQGNSA. CDR3 size: 16 residues. Trimming stripped 4 bases from V and 7 bases from J, with 21 bases between. CDR3 in DNA: TGTGCCAGCAGCTCGGGGTCCGGGCCAGTTAGGTATACGCAGTATTTT. It is translated as CASSSGSGPVRYTQYF.

A few counts support this clonotype. The rearrangement joins TRBV5-1 to TRBJ1-3; possibly TRBD1 for D (6 bases). The CDR3 is 18 residues long. Germline V CDR1 and CDR2: SGHRS, YFSETQ. The V end lost 0 bases, the J end lost 0 bases, and 16 bases lay between the germline ends. In nucleotides, the CDR3 is TGCGCCAGCAGCTTGGTTGGGACAAATCTACACTCTGGAAACACCATATATTTT. Amino acid sequence: CASSLVGTNLHSGNTIYF.

This clonotype has a count of ten or more. V is TRBV20-1 and J is TRBJ2-3, with TRBD2 matching over 15 bases. The length of the CDR3 is 18 residues. J gave up 4 bases and V 0 bases, and 8 bases lay outside the gene matches. Per the germline V gene, CDR1 is DFQATT and CDR2 is SNEGSKA (reference sequence). CDR3: CSARDQGLAGGAADTQYF. The CDR3 nucleotides read TGCAGTGCTAGAGATCAGGGACTAGCGGGGGGAGCTGCAGATACGCAGTATTTT.

The chain has TRBV27 and TRBJ2-3; 8 bases line up with TRBD2. The V segment lost 2 bases and the J segment 1 base; nucleotides outside the gene matches: 8. The CDR3 has 17 amino acids. CDR1 is MNHEY, CDR2 SMNVEV, per germline (reference sequence). CDR3 DNA sequence: TGTGCCAGCAGTTTACCCCCCCCAGCGGGGGGCACAGATACGCAGTATTTT. This codes for CASSLPPPAGGTDTQYF.

This clonotype was detected only a few times. This chain uses TRBV10-2 with TRBJ2-7, with TRBD1 as a possible D gene (6 bases). The V and J ends lost 10 bases and 5 bases respectively, with 18 bases between them. Germline V gives CDR1 WSHSY, CDR2 SAAADI. CDR3 length: 13 residues. The CDR3 DNA follows: TGCGCCACCGATAATACAGGGCACCACGAGCAGTACTTC. Protein sequence: CATDNTGHHEQYF.

This clonotype was found many times. The chain combines TRBV11-2 with TRBJ1-1, with a possible D match to TRBD1 (6 bases). The germline V gene encodes CDR1 SGHAT and CDR2 FQNNGV. This CDR3 spans 17 amino acids. V was trimmed by 1 base and J by 1 base, leaving 16 bases between them. The CDR3 nucleotides are TGTGCCAGCAGCTTAGGGGGGTACGGGGGGCCGAACACTGAAGCTTTCTTT. Its translation: CASSLGGYGGPNTEAFF.

This clonotype was recorded many times. This chain uses TRBV29-1 with TRBJ2-7, with D perhaps matching TRBD1 (6 bases). V lost 1 base and J 3 bases, leaving 16 bases between the germline ends. The germline V gene encodes CDR1 SQVTM and CDR2 ANQGSEA. The CDR3 sequence is 15 residues long. Here the CDR3 reads CSVEVRTDPNYEQYF. Here the CDR3 DNA reads TGCAGCGTTGAAGTTCGGACAGATCCGAACTACGAGCAGTACTTC.

The gene calls are TRBV6-5 and TRBJ2-3; unclear D gene. Germline V gene lookup returns CDR1 MNHEY and CDR2 SVGAGI. CDR3 length equals 16 residues. The ends were cut back, 2 bases at V and 1 base at J, with 13 bases in the middle. The CDR3 bases are TGTGCCAGCAGTTACCCTTTCCCGCACCGCACAGATACGCAGTATTTT. Encoded protein: CASSYPFPHRTDTQYF.